The entry that follows covers one T cell receptor beta chain sequence. This sample is drawn from a study of blood T cell repertoires in COVID-19. Per the authors' pipeline: Researchers report that nucleated cell counts were estimated from reference gene primer amplification. The table came from immunoSEQ multiplex PCR; TCRdb's copy has only in-frame clones and leaves some out. V and J calls and clone size are as listed in that table; D and trimming were resolved from the DNA. The sample gives under 250,000 clones, over 80% of which show up once; over 1.5% is in the top ten. The clonotype comes from a woman between 40 and 55 years old who had recovered from COVID-19. Source material: peripheral blood.

In DNA form, the CDR3 reads TGTGCCAGCACGGAGGGCCGGGGGGGATTATATGGCTACACCTTC. Translating it yields CASTEGRGGLYGYTF. This chain connects TRBV2 to TRBJ1-2, with a tentative D call TRBD1 (5 bases). Germline lookup yields CDR1 SNHLY and CDR2 FYNNEI. V was pared by 7 bases and J by 5 bases, with 20 bases between. The CDR3 covers 15 residues. The full variable domain, rest sourced from reference TRBV2 and TRBJ1-2, is EPEVTQTPSHQVTQMGQEVILRCVPISNHLYFYWYRQILGQKVEFLVSFYNNEISEKSEIFDDQFSVERPDGSNFTLKIRSTKLEDSAMYFCASTEGRGGLYGYTFGSGTRLTVV.